These T cell receptor beta chains were read from a single sample in a study of CD8 T cells in Susac syndrome. Each CDR3 protein is one row after TCRdb ran MiXCR on the immunoSEQ multiplex PCR reads. The repertoire has about 300,000 distinct CDR3 sequences, about 91% of them found once; the top ten carry around 0.18%. Sequenced input: CD8+ T cells from PBMCs. Receptor source: a human donor with multiple sclerosis. Each CDR3 is given with its conserved first and last residue. The D gene is left open where the match is weak. Clone size, where shown, is once, few, many, or a class for clones that have expanded.

TRBV11-2	.	.	TRBJ2-1	CASSLGRGPYNEQFF	TGTGCCAGCAGCTTAGGCCGGGGCCCCTACAATGAGCAGTTCTTC
TRBV7-2	.	.	TRBJ1-1	CASSLMTSMNTEAFF	TGTGCCAGCAGCTTGATGACATCAATGAACACTGAAGCTTTCTTT
TRBV5-1	.	once	TRBJ2-2	CASSLEPPPGQTGELFF	TGCGCCAGCAGCCTCGAGCCTCCGCCAGGGCAGACCGGGGAGCTGTTTTTT
TRBV7-9	TRBD2	.	TRBJ2-1	CASSYLSGSSYNEQFF	TGTGCCAGCAGCTACCTTAGCGGGAGTAGCTACAATGAGCAGTTCTTC
TRBV28	TRBD1	.	TRBJ2-7	CASSPWGGQGPTYEQYF	TGTGCCAGCAGCCCTTGGGGGGGACAGGGACCCACCTACGAGCAGTACTTC
TRBV29-1	.	.	TRBJ2-5	CSVEGSPETQYF	TGCAGCGTTGAAGGCTCCCCCGAGACCCAGTACTTC
TRBV6-2/TRBV6-3	TRBD2	.	TRBJ2-1	CASTRYWAGGNDEQFF	TGTGCCAGCACCCGATATTGGGCGGGAGGGAACGATGAGCAGTTCTTC
TRBV28	.	few	TRBJ2-5	CASSFYRETQYF	TGTGCCAGCAGTTTTTACAGAGAGACCCAGTACTTC
TRBV29-1	TRBD1	.	TRBJ2-7	CSVSDRTSSYEQYF	TGCAGCGTTTCGGACAGGACCAGCTCCTACGAGCAGTACTTC
TRBV6-5	TRBD2	.	TRBJ2-1	CASSYLTSGPYNEQFF	TGTGCCAGCAGTTACCTGACTAGCGGGCCGTACAATGAGCAGTTCTTC
TRBV29-1	.	.	TRBJ2-7	CSVSSTGTYEQYF	TGCAGCGTTTCTTCTACAGGGACCTACGAGCAGTACTTC
TRBV7-9	.	.	TRBJ2-2	CASRSFEAGELFF	TGTGCCAGCAGGTCATTTGAGGCCGGGGAGCTGTTTTTT
TRBV13	.	.	TRBJ2-7	CASSSRDFSSYEQYF	TGTGCCAGCAGCTCCCGGGACTTCAGCTCCTACGAGCAGTACTTC
TRBV7-9	.	.	TRBJ1-1	CASRGVTEAFF	TGTGCCAGCAGGGGGGTAACTGAAGCTTTCTTT
TRBV4-3	TRBD1	once	TRBJ1-1	CASSQDTGATTEAFF	TGCGCCAGCAGCCAAGATACAGGGGCGACCACTGAAGCTTTCTTT
TRBV15	.	.	TRBJ2-7	CATSPEPGYEQYF	TGTGCCACCAGCCCAGAGCCCGGCTACGAGCAGTACTTC
TRBV20-1	TRBD1	.	TRBJ2-5	CSARGQAGETQYF	TGCAGTGCTAGGGGACAGGCGGGGGAGACCCAGTACTTC
TRBV6-4	TRBD1	.	TRBJ2-2	CASSEGTGDNTGELFF	TGTGCCAGCAGTGAAGGGACAGGGGATAACACCGGGGAGCTGTTTTTT
TRBV29-1	.	.	TRBJ2-7	CSVDGDAPSYEQYF	TGCAGCGTTGATGGGGACGCCCCCTCCTACGAGCAGTACTTC
TRBV3-1	.	.	TRBJ2-7	CASSHWTVSYEQYF	TGTGCCAGCAGCCATTGGACAGTCTCCTACGAGCAGTACTTC
TRBV29-1	TRBD2	.	TRBJ2-7	CSVELAESSYEQYF	TGCAGCGTTGAACTAGCGGAGAGCTCCTACGAGCAGTACTTC
TRBV3-1	.	.	TRBJ2-2	CASSRSGFSGPNTGELFF	TGTGCCAGCAGCCGCTCGGGGTTCAGCGGGCCGAACACCGGGGAGCTGTTTTTT
TRBV4-3	.	once	TRBJ1-1	CASSPSASPSPLMNTEAFF	TGCGCCAGCAGCCCATCGGCCTCCCCATCACCCTTGATGAACACTGAAGCTTTCTTT
TRBV5-4	.	.	TRBJ1-1	CASSLEGGFRTEAFF	TGTGCCAGCAGCTTGGAGGGGGGATTTCGTACTGAAGCTTTCTTT
TRBV7-2	TRBD2	.	TRBJ2-1	CASSLGRGANNEQFF	TGTGCCAGCAGCTTAGGGCGGGGGGCCAACAATGAGCAGTTCTTC
TRBV6-2/TRBV6-3	.	.	TRBJ1-4	CASSTSPSELFF	TGTGCCAGCAGCACGTCCCCGAGTGAACTGTTTTTT
TRBV27	.	.	TRBJ2-7	CASRAGREQYF	TGTGCCAGCAGAGCTGGGCGGGAGCAGTACTTC
TRBV11-2	.	.	TRBJ2-1	CASSLGPGGGNEQFF	TGTGCCAGCAGCTTAGGACCCGGGGGTGGCAATGAGCAGTTCTTC
TRBV5-1	.	.	TRBJ1-1	CASSLDGTRGTEAFF	TGCGCCAGCAGCTTGGATGGGACCCGGGGCACTGAAGCTTTCTTT
TRBV30	.	.	TRBJ1-4	CAWSGQGGREKLFF	TGCGCCTGGAGTGGGCAGGGAGGAAGAGAAAAACTGTTTTTT
TRBV2	.	.	TRBJ2-7	CALRGGRRYEQYF	TGTGCCTTGCGAGGGGGTAGGAGGTACGAGCAGTACTTC
TRBV20-1	TRBD1	.	TRBJ1-6	CSASVGQGGNSPLHF	TGCAGTGCTAGTGTGGGACAGGGTGGAAATTCACCCCTCCACTTT
TRBV29-1	.	once	TRBJ2-3	CSAGGPDGGTDTQYF	TGCAGCGCTGGGGGGCCCGACGGTGGCACAGATACGCAGTATTTT
TRBV29-1	.	.	TRBJ1-1	CSVEDLAADTEAFF	TGCAGCGTTGAAGATCTGGCGGCAGACACTGAAGCTTTCTTT
TRBV6-2/TRBV6-3	.	.	TRBJ2-7	CASSYSPELGEQYF	TGTGCCAGCAGTTACTCTCCGGAGTTGGGGGAGCAGTACTTC
TRBV7-9	.	.	TRBJ1-2	CASSRRVGNYGYTF	TGTGCCAGCAGCCGCAGGGTGGGGAACTATGGCTACACCTTC
TRBV3-1	TRBD1	.	TRBJ2-3	CASSQEKGQGGDTQYF	TGTGCCAGCAGCCAAGAAAAGGGACAGGGTGGAGATACGCAGTATTTT
TRBV20-1	.	.	TRBJ1-5	CSASEGNQPQHF	TGCAGTGCTAGTGAAGGCAATCAGCCCCAGCATTTT
TRBV4-1	.	.	TRBJ2-7	CASSQDPVGHEQYF	TGCGCCAGCAGCCAAGATCCCGTCGGTCACGAGCAGTACTTC
TRBV30	TRBD1	.	TRBJ1-1	CAWGPGQGNTEAFF	TGTGCCTGGGGCCCTGGACAGGGGAACACTGAAGCTTTCTTT
TRBV28	TRBD2	once	TRBJ2-7	CASSSPSRSGTYEQYF	TGTGCCAGCAGTTCTCCTAGTCGAAGCGGGACCTACGAGCAGTACTTC
TRBV9	.	.	TRBJ1-1	CASSVAKDSGSGNTEAFF	TGTGCCAGCAGCGTAGCTAAGGACAGTGGTTCGGGGAACACTGAAGCTTTCTTT
TRBV19	TRBD2	.	TRBJ2-1	CASSIGSGRANEQFF	TGTGCCAGTAGTATAGGGAGCGGGAGGGCCAATGAGCAGTTCTTC
TRBV27	TRBD2	.	TRBJ2-3	CASRPTSGITDTQYF	TGTGCCAGCAGACCGACTAGCGGGATCACAGATACGCAGTATTTT
TRBV12-3/TRBV12-4	TRBD2	.	TRBJ2-5	CASSFTGLAQETQYF	TGTGCCAGCAGTTTTACCGGACTAGCGCAAGAGACCCAGTACTTC
TRBV15	TRBD1	.	TRBJ2-3	CATAPGTGAPDTQYF	TGTGCCACCGCCCCAGGGACAGGCGCCCCAGATACGCAGTATTTT
TRBV7-9	TRBD1	.	TRBJ1-2	CASSQTGGGYGYTF	TGTGCCAGCAGCCAGACAGGGGGTGGCTATGGCTACACCTTC
TRBV20-1	TRBD2	.	TRBJ2-7	CSAVLAASYEQYF	TGCAGTGCAGTACTAGCGGCCTCCTACGAGCAGTACTTC
TRBV15	TRBD2	.	TRBJ2-3	CATGSGGSSTDTQYF	TGTGCCACCGGTAGCGGGGGATCTAGCACAGATACGCAGTATTTT
TRBV30	.	.	TRBJ2-5	CAYTEGLGQETQYF	TGTGCCTATACCGAGGGGCTGGGGCAAGAGACCCAGTACTTC
TRBV28	TRBD1	once	TRBJ2-7	CASRQDRARKLHEQYF	TGTGCCAGCAGACAGGACAGGGCAAGGAAGCTTCACGAGCAGTACTTC
TRBV3-1	TRBD2	.	TRBJ2-1	CASSQGFWASGRGSYNEQFF	TGTGCCAGCAGCCAAGGCTTTTGGGCTAGCGGGAGGGGTTCCTACAATGAGCAGTTCTTC